Sequencing of this T cell receptor beta chain was carried out in a study of OX40 agonist ivuxolimab in advanced cancers. In terms of the full investigation: Ivuxolimab was an agonistic, fully human IgG2 monoclonal antibody directed against OX40 (CD134), a costimulatory receptor. Intravenous ivuxolimab was administered to patients every 2 weeks at six dose levels: 0.01, 0.1, 0.3, 1.5, 3 and 10 mg/kg. Among the approximately 50 dose-escalation patients, approximately 20 had hepatocellular carcinoma, roughly 15 melanoma, 9 renal cell carcinoma and 9 head and neck cancer. A male proportion of around 83% and a mean age of around 60 years, ranging from roughly 20 to 80, were recorded for the dose-escalation cohort. Prior anti-PD-1, anti-PD-L1 or anti-CTLA-4 therapy was permitted, and checkpoint inhibitors had been received by about 44% of dose-escalation patients. Three dose-escalation patients achieved partial responses, one with hepatocellular carcinoma and two with cutaneous melanoma. The purpose of peripheral TCRbeta sequencing was to test whether ivuxolimab changed TCR sequence diversity and led to clonal T-cell expansion. The paper reports the monotherapy dose-escalation portion (N of about 50 patients) of the phase I ivuxolimab trial. Points the paper makes about the study in general: After ivuxolimab, expanded clones were on average more numerous among CD8+ T cells than among CD4+ T cells. The antigen specificity of the clonally expanded peripheral T cells was not determined. At doses of 0.1 to 3.0 mg/kg, clonal expansion of both CD4+ and CD8+ blood T cells was observed from baseline to week 6. In partial responders in the 0.1-3.0 mg/kg groups, normalized peripheral clonal expansion was found to be among the lowest, especially among CD8+ T cells. Low levels of normalized T-cell clonal expansion were also seen in some patients who did not respond.

Worth noting for this clone: Its antigen specificity is not known. No per-base quality is available; no much larger clone lies one base away.

Deletion took 3 bases off V and 0 bases off J, with a span of 4 bases between the germline ends. The CDR3 sequence holds 12 residues, the cysteine and phenylalanine included. Kept here is only the CDR3 DNA, which spans 36 bases and is read in frame from base 1. CDR1 SQVTM and CDR2 ANQGSEA are derived from the germline V gene. The trial excluded patients who had a history of autoimmune disease or were on systemic immunosuppression. Peripheral blood for TCR sequencing was collected from all dose cohorts at baseline, on cycle 4 day 1, and on cycle 7 day 1. The samples were taken from a phase I, first-in-human, multicenter, open-label dose-escalation trial of ivuxolimab. Adults with locally advanced or metastatic melanoma, renal cell carcinoma, hepatocellular carcinoma or head and neck squamous cell carcinoma were enrolled in the trial. CD4+ and CD8+ T cells were sorted separately from peripheral blood before TCR sequencing.

To sequence the TCRbeta CDR3 region, genomic DNA was isolated from the sorted cells. The immunoSEQ Assay was used to sequence the TCRbeta CDR3 regions. Not all clones reach the TCRdb copy of this immuneACCESS table, which keeps in-frame sequences only. Checked studies attribute under half of the gap to unresolved V genes and leave the rest unexplained. In this sample the table shows tens of thousands of clones, 80% to 90% of which occur a single time. Roughly 0.5% of the sample rests with the top ten. The clonotype originates from an adult with an advanced solid tumor such as melanoma, head and neck, liver or kidney cancer. The chain uses TRBV29-1 and TRBJ2-3; the D gene remains uncertain. The input for sequencing was CD4+ or CD8+ T cells sorted from blood, taken in a trial of the OX40 agonist ivuxolimab. The CDR3 protein: CSVEYSTDTQYF. The sequence in DNA is TGCAGCGTTGAGTACAGCACAGATACGCAGTATTTT.